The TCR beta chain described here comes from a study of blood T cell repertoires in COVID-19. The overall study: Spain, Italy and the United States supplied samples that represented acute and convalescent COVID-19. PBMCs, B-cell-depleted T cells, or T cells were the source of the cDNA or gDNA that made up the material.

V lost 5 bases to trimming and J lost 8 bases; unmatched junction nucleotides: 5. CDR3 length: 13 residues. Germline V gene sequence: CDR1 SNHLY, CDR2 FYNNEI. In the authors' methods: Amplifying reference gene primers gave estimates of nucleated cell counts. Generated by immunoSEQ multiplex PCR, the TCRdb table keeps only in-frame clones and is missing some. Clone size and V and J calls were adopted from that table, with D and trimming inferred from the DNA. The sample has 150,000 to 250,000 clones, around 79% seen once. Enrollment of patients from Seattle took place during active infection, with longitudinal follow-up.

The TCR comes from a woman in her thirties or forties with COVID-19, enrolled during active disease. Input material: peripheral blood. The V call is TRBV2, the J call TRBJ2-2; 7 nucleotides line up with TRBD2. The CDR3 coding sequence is TGTGCCAGCAGTCCCGGGAGGACGGGGGAGCTGTTTTTT. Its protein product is CASSPGRTGELFF.